The 3 T cell receptor beta chains given below trace back to one sample, sequenced in a study of a mutant IDH1 vaccine in newly diagnosed glioma. Time point of the sample: week 11, during vaccination. In every dose of vaccine, 300 ug of mutant IDH1 20-mer peptide was given alongside topical imiquimod. Clones were read by immunoSEQ multiplex PCR, and TCRdb kept only the in-frame ones, dropping some. This sample carries roughly 60,000 clones, approximately 80% of them seen once, and the ten largest clones take 3% to 4.5%. These receptors are not linked to any known antigen. The sequencing here drew on PBMCs, taken from a glioma patient whose treatment included an IDH1 peptide vaccine. All receptors come from a man aged 25-45 years with glioma.

The genes are TRBV7-3 and TRBJ2-3; TRBD2 might be the D (6 bases). The CDR3 has 15 residues. Germline CDR1 SGHTA, CDR2 FQGTGA. V was pared by 2 bases and J by 2 bases, with 11 bases between. The CDR3 nucleotides are TGTGCCAGCAGCTTAGGGACGGGGGACACAGATACGCAGTATTTT. It specifies CASSLGTGDTDTQYF.

The rearrangement links TRBV19 to TRBJ1-5; 9 bases align to TRBD1. The junction had 12 bases not matched to a gene; V was cut back by 3 bases and J by 6 bases. Germline V gives CDR1 LNHDA, CDR2 SQIVND (reference sequence). This CDR3 spans 17 amino acids. In DNA form, the CDR3 reads TGTGCCAGTAGTATGGTGTCAGGACAGGGGTTTGGTCAGCCCCAGCATTTT. It is translated as CASSMVSGQGFGQPQHF.

The rearrangement uses TRBV19 and TRBJ2-7; D is unclear. There are 16 residues in the CDR3. CDR1 LNHDA and CDR2 SQIVND come from the germline V gene (reference sequence). V was cut by 4 bases and J by 0 bases, with 16 bases left in between. CDR3 in amino acids: CASSTLSGYNSYEQYF. CDR3 in DNA: TGTGCCAGTAGTACTCTCTCCGGATACAACTCCTACGAGCAGTACTTC.